This T cell receptor (beta chain) was found in a study of cytomegalovirus exposure and HLA in healthy donors. Study-wide findings and caveats: What a later analysis reportedly showed was that an Asian-associated ancestry cluster had fewer N-insertions than the roughly 720-donor mean. As a later analysis showed, a missense DCLRE1C variant was linked to trimming of TCR beta V- and J-genes. Sequencing likely produced, as an artifact, a cluster of highly shared sequence variants.

Vbeta (60) and Jbeta (13) primers were used in the PCR. Libraries were prepared by immunoSEQ multiplex PCR; TCRdb keeps only in-frame clonotypes and omits some of them. The sample lists approximately 93,000 clones; roughly four fifths were seen once. To note about this clone: Its antigen is as yet unknown.

After removal of 2 bases from V and 5 bases from J, the junction contained 5 bases not matched to a gene. In germline, CDR1 is SNHLY, CDR2 FYNNEI. This CDR3 has 14 amino acids. The sequenced sample consisted of PBMCs. The sequence was collected from a man aged 45-65 years in good health and CMV-seronegative. This sequence joins TRBV2 and TRBJ2-5; 7 positions match TRBD1. The CDR3 loop reads CASSEQGVGETQYF. The CDR3 DNA reads as TGTGCCAGCAGTGAACAGGGGGTAGGGGAGACCCAGTACTTC.